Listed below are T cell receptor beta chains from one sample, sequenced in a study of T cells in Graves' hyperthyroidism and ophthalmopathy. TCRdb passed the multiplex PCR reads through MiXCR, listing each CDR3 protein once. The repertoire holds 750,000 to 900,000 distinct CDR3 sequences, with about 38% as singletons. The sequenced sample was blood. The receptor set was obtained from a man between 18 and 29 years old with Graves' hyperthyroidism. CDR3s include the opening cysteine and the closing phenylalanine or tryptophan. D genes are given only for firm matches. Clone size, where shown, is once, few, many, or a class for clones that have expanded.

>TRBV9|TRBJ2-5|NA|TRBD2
TGTGCCAGCAGCGCGACACCACTAGCGGGAGGGAGGAAGACCCAGTACTTC
CASSATPLAGGRKTQYF
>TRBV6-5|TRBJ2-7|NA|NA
TGTGCCAGCAGTCACGAGGGATACGAGCAGTACTTC
CASSHEGYEQYF
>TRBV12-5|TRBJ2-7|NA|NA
TGTGCTAGTGGTTTGTCCACATACGAGCAGTACTTC
CASGLSTYEQYF
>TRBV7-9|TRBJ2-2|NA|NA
TGTGCCAGCAGCTTTGGGGTCGGCGCGAACACCGGGGAGCTGTTTTTT
CASSFGVGANTGELFF
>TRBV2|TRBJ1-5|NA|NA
TGTGCCAGCAAGGGTATGGGGAGTCAGCCCCAGCATTTT
CASKGMGSQPQHF
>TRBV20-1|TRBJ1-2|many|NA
TGCAGTGCTAGACCCCCGGATACCTATGGCTACACCTTC
CSARPPDTYGYTF
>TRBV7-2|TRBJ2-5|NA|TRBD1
TGTGCCAGCAGCTTCATCCCGGGACAGGGAACGGAGACCCAGTACTTC
CASSFIPGQGTETQYF
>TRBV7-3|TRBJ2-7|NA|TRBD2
TGTGCCAGCAGCTGGGGGGGACTAGCGGGAGCCGAGCAGTACTTC
CASSWGGLAGAEQYF
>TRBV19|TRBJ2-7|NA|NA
TGTGCCAGCAGTTACAGTCCTAGCCCTAGCTCCTACGAGCAGTACTTC
CASSYSPSPSSYEQYF
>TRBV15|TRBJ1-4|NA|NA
TGTGCCACCAGCTCACGAGGGGAACTCGAGGGAGAAAAACTGTTTTTT
CATSSRGELEGEKLFF
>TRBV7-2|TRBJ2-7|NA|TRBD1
TGTGCCAGCAGCTTCTCGACAGGGGGCTACGAGCAGTACTTC
CASSFSTGGYEQYF
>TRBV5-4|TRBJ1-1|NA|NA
TGTGCCAGCAGCTTGGGGAACGACTGGGGCGCTGAAGCTTTCTTT
CASSLGNDWGAEAFF
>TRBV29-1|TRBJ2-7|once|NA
TGCAGCGTTGAAGATCCGAGAGGGGGTAGCGACGAGCAGTACTTC
CSVEDPRGGSDEQYF
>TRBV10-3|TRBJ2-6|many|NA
TGTGCCATCAGTGAGTGGGCGGTGGAGGGCGCGGGGGCCAACGTCCTGACTTTC
CAISEWAVEGAGANVLTF
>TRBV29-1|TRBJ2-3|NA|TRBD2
TGCAGCGCCCCCTCGGCAGCGGGGTCCACAGATACGCAGTATTTT
CSAPSAAGSTDTQYF
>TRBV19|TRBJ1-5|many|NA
TGTGCCAGTAGGACACAGGGAGTGGGCAATCAGCCCCAGCATTTT
CASRTQGVGNQPQHF
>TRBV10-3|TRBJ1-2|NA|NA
TGTGCCATCAGTGGGTCACAGGGCTATGGCTACACCTTC
CAISGSQGYGYTF
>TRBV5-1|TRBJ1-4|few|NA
TGCGCCAGCAGTTCATCGGTAACTAATGAAAAACTGTTTTTT
CASSSSVTNEKLFF
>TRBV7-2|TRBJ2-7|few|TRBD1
TGTGCCAGCAGCTCACCGGGACAGGTGCCCTACGAGCAGTACTTC
CASSSPGQVPYEQYF
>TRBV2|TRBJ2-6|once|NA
TGTGCCAGCAGTGAGGCATCGGGGTCTGGGGCCAACGTCCTGACTTTC
CASSEASGSGANVLTF
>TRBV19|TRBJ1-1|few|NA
TGTGCCAAAAAAGGGATAGACACTGAAGCTTTCTTT
CAKKGIDTEAFF
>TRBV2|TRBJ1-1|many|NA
TGTGCCAGCATTGAGAACGGATTGAACACTGAAGCTTTCTTT
CASIENGLNTEAFF
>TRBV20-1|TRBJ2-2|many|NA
TGCAGTGCTACCCGTACGAACACCGGGGAGCTGTTTTTT
CSATRTNTGELFF
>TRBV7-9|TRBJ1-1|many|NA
TGTGCCAGCAGCTCGCAGGGACCTGAAGCTTTCTTT
CASSSQGPEAFF
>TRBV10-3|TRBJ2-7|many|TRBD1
TGTGCCATCAGTGACCCTGACAGGGCCCACGAGCAGTACTTC
CAISDPDRAHEQYF
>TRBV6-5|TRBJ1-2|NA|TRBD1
TGTGCCAGCACCGACCCGGGACAGGGGGTCTATGGCTACACCTTC
CASTDPGQGVYGYTF
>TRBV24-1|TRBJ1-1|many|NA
TGTGCCACCAGTGATTCCGGACGGAACCTGGGAGCTTTCTTT
CATSDSGRNLGAFF
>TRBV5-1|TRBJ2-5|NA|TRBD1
TGCGCCAGCAGCTTGAGACAGGGTAGAGGAGAGACCCAGTACTTC
CASSLRQGRGETQYF
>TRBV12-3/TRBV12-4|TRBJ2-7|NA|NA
TGTGCCAGCAGTACTGTCCGCGAGCAGTACTTC
CASSTVREQYF
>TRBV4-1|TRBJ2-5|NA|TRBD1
TGCGCCAGCAGCCGAATGAGGGGACAGAGGAATAGGGAGACCCAGTACTTC
CASSRMRGQRNRETQYF
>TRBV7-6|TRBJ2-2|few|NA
TGTGCCAGCAGCATCGACAGGTTTCCCGGGGAGCTGTTTTTT
CASSIDRFPGELFF
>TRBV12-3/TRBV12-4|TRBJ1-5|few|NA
TGTGCCAGCAGTTTGACGTCGGGTGCTCAGCCCCAGCATTTT
CASSLTSGAQPQHF
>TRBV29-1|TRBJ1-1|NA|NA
TGCAGCTTGGAGCAGCCTAACACTGAAGCTTTCTTT
CSLEQPNTEAFF
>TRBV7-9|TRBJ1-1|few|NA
TGTGCCAGCAGCTTGGTGGACACCAGGGGTGAAGCTTTCTTT
CASSLVDTRGEAFF
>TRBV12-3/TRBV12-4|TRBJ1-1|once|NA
TGTGCCAGCAGTTTCGGGGGCCCAGGGGACACTGAAGCTTTCTTT
CASSFGGPGDTEAFF